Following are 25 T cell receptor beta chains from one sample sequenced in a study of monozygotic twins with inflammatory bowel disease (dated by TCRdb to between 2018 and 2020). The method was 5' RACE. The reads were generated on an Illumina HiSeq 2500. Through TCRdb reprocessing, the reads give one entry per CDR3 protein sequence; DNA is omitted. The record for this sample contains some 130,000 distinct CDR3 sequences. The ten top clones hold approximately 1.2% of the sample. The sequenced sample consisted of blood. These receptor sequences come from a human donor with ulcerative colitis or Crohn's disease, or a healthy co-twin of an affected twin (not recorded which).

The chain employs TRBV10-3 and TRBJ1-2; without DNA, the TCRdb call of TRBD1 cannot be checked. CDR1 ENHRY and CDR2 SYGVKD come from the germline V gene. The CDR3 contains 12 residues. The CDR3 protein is CAIRAGSYGYTF.

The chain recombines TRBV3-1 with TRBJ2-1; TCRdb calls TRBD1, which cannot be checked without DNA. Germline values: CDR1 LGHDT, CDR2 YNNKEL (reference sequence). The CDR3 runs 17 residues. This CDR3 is CASSRAQGALSYNEQFF.

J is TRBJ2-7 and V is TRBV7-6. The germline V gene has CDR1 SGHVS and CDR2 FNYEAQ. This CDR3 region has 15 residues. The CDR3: CASSLYAGGPSEQYF.

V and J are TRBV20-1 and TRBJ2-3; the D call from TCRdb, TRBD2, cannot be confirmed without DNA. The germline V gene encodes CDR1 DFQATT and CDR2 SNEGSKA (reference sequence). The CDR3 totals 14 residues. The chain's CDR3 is CSAIAGEGTDTQYF.

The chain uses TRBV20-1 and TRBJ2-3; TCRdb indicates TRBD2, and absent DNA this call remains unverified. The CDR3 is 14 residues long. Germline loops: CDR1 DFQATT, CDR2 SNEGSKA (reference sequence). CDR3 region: CSAKGTSGINTQYF.

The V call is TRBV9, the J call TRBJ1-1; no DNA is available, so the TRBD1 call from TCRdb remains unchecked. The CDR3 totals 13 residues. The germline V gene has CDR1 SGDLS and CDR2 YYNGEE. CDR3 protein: CASSLSGDTEAFF.

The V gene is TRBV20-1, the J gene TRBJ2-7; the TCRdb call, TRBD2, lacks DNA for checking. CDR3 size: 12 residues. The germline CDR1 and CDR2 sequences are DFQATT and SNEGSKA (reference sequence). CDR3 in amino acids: CSAILAPYEQYF.

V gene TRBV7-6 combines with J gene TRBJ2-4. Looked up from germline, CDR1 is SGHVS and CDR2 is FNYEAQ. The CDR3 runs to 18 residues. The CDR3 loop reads CASSLDSGSVIGKNIQYF. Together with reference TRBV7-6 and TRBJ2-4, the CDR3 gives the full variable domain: GAGVSQSPRYKVTKRGQDVALRCDPISGHVSLYWYRQALGQGPEFLTYFNYEAQQDKSGLPNDRFSAERPEGSISTLTIQRTEQRDSAMYRCASSLDSGSVIGKNIQYFGAGTRLSVL.

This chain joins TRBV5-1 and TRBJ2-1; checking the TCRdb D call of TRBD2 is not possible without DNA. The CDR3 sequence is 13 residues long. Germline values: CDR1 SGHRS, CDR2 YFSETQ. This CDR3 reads CASSLTGPGEQFF.

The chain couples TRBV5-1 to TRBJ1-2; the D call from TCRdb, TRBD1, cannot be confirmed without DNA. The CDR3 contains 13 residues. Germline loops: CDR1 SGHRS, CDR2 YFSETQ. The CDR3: CASSSTREYGYTF.

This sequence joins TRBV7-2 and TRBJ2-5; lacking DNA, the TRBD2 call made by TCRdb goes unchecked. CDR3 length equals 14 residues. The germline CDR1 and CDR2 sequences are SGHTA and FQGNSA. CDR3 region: CASKRAGGPETQYF.

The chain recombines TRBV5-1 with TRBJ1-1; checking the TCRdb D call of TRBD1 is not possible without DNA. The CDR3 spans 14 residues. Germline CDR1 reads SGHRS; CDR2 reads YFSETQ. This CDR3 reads CASSFSQGKTEAFF.

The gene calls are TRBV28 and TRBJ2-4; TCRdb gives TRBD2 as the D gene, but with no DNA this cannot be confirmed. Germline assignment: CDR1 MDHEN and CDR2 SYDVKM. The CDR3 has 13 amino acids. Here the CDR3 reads CASRPAEGNIQYF. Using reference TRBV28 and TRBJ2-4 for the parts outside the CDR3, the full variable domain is DVKVTQSSRYLVKRTGEKVFLECVQDMDHENMFWYRQDPGLGLRLIYFSYDVKMKEKGDIPEGYSVSREKKERFSLILESASTNQTSMYLCASRPAEGNIQYFGAGTRLSVL.

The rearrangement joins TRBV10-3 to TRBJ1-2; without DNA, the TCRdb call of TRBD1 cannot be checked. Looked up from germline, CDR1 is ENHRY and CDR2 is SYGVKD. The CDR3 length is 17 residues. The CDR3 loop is CAISDRDRWAEGYGYTF.

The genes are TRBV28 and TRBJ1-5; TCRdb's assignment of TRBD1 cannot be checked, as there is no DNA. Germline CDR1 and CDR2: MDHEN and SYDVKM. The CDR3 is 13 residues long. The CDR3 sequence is CASRGDAGQPQHF.

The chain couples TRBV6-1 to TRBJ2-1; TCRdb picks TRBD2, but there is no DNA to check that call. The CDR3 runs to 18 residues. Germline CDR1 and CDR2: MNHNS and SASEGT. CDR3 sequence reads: CASSPDGLAGGRRGEQFF.

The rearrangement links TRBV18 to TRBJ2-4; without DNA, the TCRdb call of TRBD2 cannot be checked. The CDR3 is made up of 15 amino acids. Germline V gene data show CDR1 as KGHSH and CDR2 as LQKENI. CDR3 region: CASSPGGLAGNMQYF.

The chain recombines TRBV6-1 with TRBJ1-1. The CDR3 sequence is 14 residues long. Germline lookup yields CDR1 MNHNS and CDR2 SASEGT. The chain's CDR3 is CASSVFQTNTEAFF.

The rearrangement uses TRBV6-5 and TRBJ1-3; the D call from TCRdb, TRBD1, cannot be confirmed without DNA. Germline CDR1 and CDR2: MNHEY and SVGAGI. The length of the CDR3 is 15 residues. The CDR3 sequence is CASSYDRGPGNTIYF.

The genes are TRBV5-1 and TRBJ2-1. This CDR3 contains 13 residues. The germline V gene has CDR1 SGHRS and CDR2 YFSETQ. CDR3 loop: CASSLADVPEQFF.

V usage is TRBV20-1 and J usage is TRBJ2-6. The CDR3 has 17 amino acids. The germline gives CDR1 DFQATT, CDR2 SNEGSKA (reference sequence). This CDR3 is CSAKRNRRSSGANVLTF.

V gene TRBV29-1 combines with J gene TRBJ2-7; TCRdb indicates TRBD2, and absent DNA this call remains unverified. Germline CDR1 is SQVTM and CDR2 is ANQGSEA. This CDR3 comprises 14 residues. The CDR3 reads CSVGPQGGSYEQYF.

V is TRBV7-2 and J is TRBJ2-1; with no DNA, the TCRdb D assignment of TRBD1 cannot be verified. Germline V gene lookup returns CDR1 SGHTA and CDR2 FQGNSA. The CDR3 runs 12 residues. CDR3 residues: CASSIRVNEQFF.

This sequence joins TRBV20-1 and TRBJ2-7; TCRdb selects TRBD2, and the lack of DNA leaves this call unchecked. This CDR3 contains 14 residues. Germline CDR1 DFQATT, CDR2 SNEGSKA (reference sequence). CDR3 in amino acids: CSATSGRSSYEQYF.

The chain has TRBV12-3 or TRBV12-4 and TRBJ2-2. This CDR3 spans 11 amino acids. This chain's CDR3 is CASSLYGELFF.